These T cell receptor beta chains were read from a single sample in a study of regulatory T cells in long-lasting Graves disease. A single record per CDR3 protein comes from TCRdb applying MiXCR to the multiplex PCR reads. This table has a few hundred thousand distinct CDR3 sequences, roughly 12% appearing once. The sample also formed part of further work on T cells in Graves' hyperthyroidism and ophthalmopathy.

Here the sequenced sample was peripheral blood mononuclear cells (PBMCs), taken at new diagnosis, from a patient treated with antithyroid drugs. These TCRs come from a man aged 25-40 years with Graves disease. CDR3s include the opening cysteine and the closing phenylalanine or tryptophan. Each record gives: clone size, D gene, J gene, V gene, CDR3 protein, CDR3 DNA. D genes are given only for firm matches. Clone sizes are given selectively: once, few, many, or a class where the clone is expanded.

>many|-|TRBJ2-3|TRBV20-1
CSAGLPRTDTQYF
TGCAGTGCTGGACTACCCCGCACAGATACGCAGTATTTT
>-|-|TRBJ2-5|TRBV4-1
CASSQDQRGIQETQYF
TGCGCCAGCAGCCAAGACCAGAGGGGAATCCAAGAGACCCAGTACTTC
>few|-|TRBJ2-7|TRBV4-1
CASSDIIRIAALYEQYF
TGCGCCAGCAGCGACATAATTCGTATAGCGGCTCTCTACGAGCAGTACTTC
>few|TRBD2|TRBJ2-7|TRBV12-3/TRBV12-4
CAIQAGTYEQYF
TGTGCCATCCAAGCGGGGACCTACGAGCAGTACTTC
>few|-|TRBJ2-1|TRBV3-1
CASSQYAGPSNERFF
TGTGCCAGCAGCCAATACGCCGGGCCCTCAAATGAGCGGTTCTTC
>many|-|TRBJ1-1|TRBV28
CASSLPGSISNEAFF
TGTGCCAGCAGTTTACCAGGGAGCATAAGTAATGAAGCTTTCTTT
>many|-|TRBJ2-7|TRBV5-1
CASRMNRQDYEQYF
TGCGCCAGCAGGATGAACAGGCAGGACTACGAGCAGTACTTC
>-|TRBD1|TRBJ2-7|TRBV27
CASSLRDSPYEQYF
TGTGCCAGCAGTTTAAGGGACAGCCCCTACGAGCAGTACTTC
>many|-|TRBJ2-7|TRBV18
CASSPLVGESEQYF
TGTGCCAGCTCACCCTTGGTGGGAGAGAGCGAGCAGTACTTC
>-|-|TRBJ2-7|TRBV4-1
CASSQLSGSEQYF
TGCGCCAGCAGCCAGTTGTCTGGGTCTGAGCAGTACTTC
>many|-|TRBJ2-7|TRBV7-2
CASSLRWMEQYF
TGTGCCAGCAGCTTACGTTGGATGGAGCAGTACTTC
>few|TRBD2|TRBJ2-5|TRBV20-1
CSASPGLADQETQYF
TGCAGTGCTAGCCCCGGACTAGCGGACCAAGAGACCCAGTACTTC
>many|TRBD2|TRBJ2-3|TRBV7-3
CASSLAGTSGSNTQYF
TGTGCCAGCAGCTTAGCCGGGACTAGCGGGAGTAATACGCAGTATTTT
>-|-|TRBJ2-3|TRBV3-1
CASSQDLGYGGTDTQYF
TGTGCCAGCAGCCAAGACTTGGGGTACGGAGGCACAGATACGCAGTATTTT
>few|-|TRBJ2-3|TRBV5-1
CASSLRNSLDTQYF
TGCGCCAGCAGCTTGAGAAACTCCCTAGATACGCAGTATTTT
>many|-|TRBJ2-1|TRBV30
CAWSEPPIEVNEQFF
TGTGCCTGGAGTGAACCCCCCATAGAGGTCAATGAGCAGTTCTTC
>-|-|TRBJ2-1|TRBV6-2/TRBV6-3
CASVGLTGEQFF
TGTGCCAGCGTCGGACTTACCGGGGAGCAGTTCTTC
>many|TRBD2|TRBJ2-1|TRBV11-2
CASSLGTSGRAYNEQFF
TGTGCCAGCAGCTTAGGGACTAGCGGGAGGGCCTACAATGAGCAGTTCTTC
>many|-|TRBJ2-7|TRBV20-1
CSARTPGPTYEQYF
TGCAGTGCTAGGACCCCGGGACCGACTTACGAGCAGTACTTC
>many|TRBD1|TRBJ1-2|TRBV29-1
CSAEGTGGYGYTF
TGCAGCGCCGAGGGGACAGGGGGCTATGGCTACACCTTC
>many|-|TRBJ1-5|TRBV12-3/TRBV12-4
CASTVGSREPQHF
TGTGCCAGCACAGTAGGGAGCCGAGAGCCCCAGCATTTT
>many|-|TRBJ1-5|TRBV29-1
CSVADSSSNQPQHF
TGCAGCGTTGCTGACAGTTCGAGCAATCAGCCCCAGCATTTT
>many|-|TRBJ1-2|TRBV29-1
CSVEDLAVIYGYTF
TGCAGCGTTGAAGATTTGGCAGTTATCTATGGCTACACCTTC
>-|TRBD2|TRBJ2-1|TRBV20-1
CSAYIGLAGFSYNEQFF
TGCAGTGCTTATATTGGGCTAGCGGGCTTCTCCTACAATGAGCAGTTCTTC
>-|-|TRBJ1-2|TRBV13
CASSSLPDGNYGYTF
TGTGCCAGCAGCTCCCTCCCGGACGGGAATTATGGCTACACCTTC
>many|-|TRBJ2-1|TRBV11-2
CASSLFSSYNEQFF
TGTGCCAGCAGCTTATTCAGCTCCTACAATGAGCAGTTCTTC
>many|TRBD1|TRBJ1-5|TRBV27
CASRGDRVNQPQHF
TGTGCCAGCAGGGGAGACAGGGTTAATCAGCCCCAGCATTTT
>many|TRBD2|TRBJ2-1|TRBV5-1
CASSVLAGDDEQFF
TGCGCCAGCAGTGTACTAGCGGGAGACGATGAGCAGTTCTTC
>many|TRBD2|TRBJ2-1|TRBV11-2
CASSPRLAASYNEQFF
TGTGCCAGCAGCCCCCGTCTAGCGGCCTCCTACAATGAGCAGTTCTTC
>many|-|TRBJ1-2|TRBV27
CASSFSGDGYTF
TGTGCCAGCAGTTTCTCGGGGGATGGCTACACCTTC
>few|TRBD1|TRBJ1-1|TRBV7-9
CASRYPGGLAMNTEAFF
TGTGCCAGCAGATACCCAGGGGGATTAGCTATGAACACTGAAGCTTTCTTT
>many|TRBD2|TRBJ2-7|TRBV28
CASTPGEREGGEQYF
TGTGCCAGCACCCCTGGTGAGCGGGAGGGCGGCGAGCAGTACTTC
>-|-|TRBJ2-7|TRBV27
CASSLWARTGSYEQYF
TGTGCCAGCAGTTTATGGGCGAGGACGGGTTCCTACGAGCAGTACTTC
>many|-|TRBJ2-7|TRBV11-3
CASSLDSGYEQYF
TGTGCCAGCAGCTTAGATAGCGGCTACGAGCAGTACTTC
>-|-|TRBJ2-7|TRBV9
CASSARDNSFEQYF
TGTGCCAGCAGCGCCCGGGACAACTCCTTCGAGCAGTACTTC
>many|-|TRBJ1-1|TRBV10-3
CAISAGLNTEAFF
TGTGCCATCAGTGCCGGCCTGAACACTGAAGCTTTCTTT
>-|TRBD1|TRBJ1-5|TRBV20-1
CSAPLRTGRPYSNQPQHF
TGCAGTGCTCCCTTACGGACAGGGCGTCCATATAGCAATCAGCCCCAGCATTTT
>few|-|TRBJ2-7|TRBV6-1
CASTGPPSRGYEQYF
TGTGCCAGCACTGGCCCCCCTAGTCGAGGCTACGAGCAGTACTTC
>many|TRBD1|TRBJ2-7|TRBV9
CASSGSQGAPGEQYF
TGTGCCAGCAGCGGGAGCCAGGGGGCTCCGGGGGAGCAGTACTTC
>many|TRBD2|TRBJ2-5|TRBV27
CASSWGVGREETQYF
TGTGCCAGCAGTTGGGGAGTCGGGAGGGAGGAGACCCAGTACTTC
>few|-|TRBJ2-7|TRBV5-8
CASKGVYEQYF
TGTGCCAGCAAGGGTGTCTACGAGCAGTACTTC
>few|-|TRBJ2-3|TRBV9
CASSVGQDTQYF
TGTGCCAGCAGCGTAGGACAAGATACGCAGTATTTT
>-|TRBD2|TRBJ2-7|TRBV20-1
CSARARLAGGEQYF
TGCAGTGCTAGAGCCCGACTAGCGGGAGGTGAGCAGTACTTC
>many|-|TRBJ1-1|TRBV6-9
CASSYYGPSTEAFF
TGTGCCAGCAGTTATTATGGACCTTCCACTGAAGCTTTCTTT
>many|-|TRBJ2-1|TRBV27
CASSLLGPNNEQFF
TGTGCCAGCAGTTTATTAGGACCTAACAATGAGCAGTTCTTC
>few|-|TRBJ1-5|TRBV20-1
CSALPQGSTVGPQHF
TGCAGTGCCCTGCCCCAGGGTTCAACTGTTGGGCCCCAGCATTTT
>few|-|TRBJ1-4|TRBV7-9
CASSSRDARNEKLFF
TGTGCCAGCAGCTCCCGGGACGCCCGAAATGAAAAACTGTTTTTT
>few|-|TRBJ2-5|TRBV12-3/TRBV12-4
CASSPTPLQGDGETQYF
TGTGCCAGCAGTCCTACCCCGTTACAGGGTGATGGCGAGACCCAGTACTTC
>many|TRBD2|TRBJ2-5|TRBV7-9
CASSFAGSRIAGARETQYF
TGTGCCAGCAGCTTCGCCGGGTCCAGAATAGCGGGAGCTCGGGAGACCCAGTACTTC
>-|-|TRBJ2-1|TRBV29-1
CSVVVDPNSYNEQFF
TGCAGCGTTGTTGTGGACCCAAACTCCTACAATGAGCAGTTCTTC
>many|-|TRBJ2-5|TRBV29-1
CSVDEGLETQYF
TGCAGCGTTGACGAGGGATTGGAGACCCAGTACTTC
>many|-|TRBJ1-6|TRBV28
CASTGDRWGSNNSPLHF
TGTGCCAGCACCGGCGACCGGTGGGGCTCAAATAATTCACCCCTCCACTTT
>many|-|TRBJ1-4|TRBV12-3/TRBV12-4
CASSSPPANEKLFF
TGTGCCAGCAGTTCACCTCCGGCTAATGAAAAACTGTTTTTT
>many|TRBD1|TRBJ2-7|TRBV10-3
CAIRPGQQTYEQYF
TGTGCCATCAGACCGGGACAGCAGACCTACGAGCAGTACTTC